In its sample, the clone carrying this T cell receptor beta chain was seen a few times. Antigen: not known. This sample was included in a study of CD8 T cells in ankylosing spondylitis. Study-level points and caveats: What seemed typical of ankylosing spondylitis blood was a TCR beta motif built from 8 or 9 highly homologous variants.

TCRdb independently ran MiXCR on the 5' RACE reads; one entry per CDR3 protein. Of roughly 250,000 distinct CDR3 sequences in the sample, roughly a tenth were seen once. Losses at the gene ends were 1 base for V and 4 bases for J; bases not matched to a gene: 7. Germline CDR1 and CDR2: SNHLY and FYNNEI. The CDR3 runs 16 residues. This clonotype was obtained from a male donor with ankylosing spondylitis or in good health (not recorded which). Sequenced: blood, either unsorted or a sorted T cell fraction (not recorded which). The chain recombines TRBV2 with TRBJ1-5, with 7 bases fitting TRBD1. CDR3 protein: CASSEGRGAGNQPQHF. CDR3 nucleotides: TGTGCCAGCAGTGAAGGCAGGGGGGCAGGTAATCAGCCCCAGCATTTT.